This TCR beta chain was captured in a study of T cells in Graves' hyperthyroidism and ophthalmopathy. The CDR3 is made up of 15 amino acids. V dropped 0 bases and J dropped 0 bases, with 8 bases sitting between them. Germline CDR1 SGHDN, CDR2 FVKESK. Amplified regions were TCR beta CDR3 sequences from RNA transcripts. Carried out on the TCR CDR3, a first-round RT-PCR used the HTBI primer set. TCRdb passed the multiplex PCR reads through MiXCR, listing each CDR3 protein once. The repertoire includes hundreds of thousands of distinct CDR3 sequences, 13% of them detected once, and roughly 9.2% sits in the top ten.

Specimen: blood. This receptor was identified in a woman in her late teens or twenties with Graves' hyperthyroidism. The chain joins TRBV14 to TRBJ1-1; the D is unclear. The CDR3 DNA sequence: TGTGCCAGCAGCCAAGAACTCAGCTTGAACACTGAAGCTTTCTTT. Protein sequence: CASSQELSLNTEAFF.